These 20 T cell receptor beta chains originate from one sample sequenced in a study of blood T cells in healthy people across ages (dated by TCRdb to about 2015). Library prep was done by 5' RACE. TCRdb shows the sequencer as Illumina HiSeq 2500. A second 7 to 11 cycle PCR used a sample-barcoded 5' primer and a J-beta primer mix. TCRdb trimmed the raw reads at Q25, called clones with MiXCR and kept productive beta chains. CDR3 protein duplicates are merged, each entry listing the most common genes and DNA. This sample is represented by 540,000 or so distinct CDR3 sequences; approximately 25% of them were singletons. The top ten clones comprise around 10% of the sample. These records were also assigned to another study, of T cells of mothers and their children.

Material: blood. These receptors originate from a boy between 10 and 17 years old in good health.

This clonotype was counted only a few times. CDR3 sequence reads: CASSSLLGLYGYTF. The DNA for the CDR3 is TGTGCCAGCAGTTCCCTATTAGGCCTCTATGGCTACACCTTC. The rearrangement joins TRBV28 to TRBJ1-2; D gene unclear. The CDR3 covers 14 residues. Germline CDR1 is MDHEN and CDR2 is SYDVKM. Trimming pared 4 bases from V and 4 bases from J, leaving 13 bases between.

This clonotype was observed a few times. The V and J genes are TRBV28 and TRBJ2-2; D may be TRBD1 (7 bases). Germline V gene sequence: CDR1 MDHEN, CDR2 SYDVKM. Trimming pared 6 bases from V and 0 bases from J, leaving 11 bases between. The CDR3 is 15 residues long. Here the CDR3 reads CASSPGGTNTGELFF. DNA of the CDR3: TGTGCCAGCAGCCCAGGGGGGACGAACACCGGGGAGCTGTTTTTT.

This clonotype came up once. V gene TRBV4-3 combines with J gene TRBJ2-1; D is perhaps TRBD2 (5 bases). The V gene's germline CDR1 is LGHNA and CDR2 YSLEER. The V end was cut by 0 bases, the J end by 5 bases, with 14 bases between. This CDR3 is 16 amino acids long. CDR3 coding DNA: TGCGCCAGCAGCCAAGATGCAAGCGGATCTCACAATGAGCAGTTCTTC. Its protein is CASSQDASGSHNEQFF.

This chain links TRBV5-1 with TRBJ2-1, with 9 bases fitting TRBD2. The J call may be wrong; the DNA end is better matched by TRBJ2-5. There are 14 residues in the CDR3. The germline V gene has CDR1 SGHRS and CDR2 YFSETQ. The CDR3 protein is CASSSGLAFKTQYF. The CDR3 nucleotides read TGCGCCAGCAGCTCGGGACTAGCCTTTAAGACCCAGTACTTC.

This clonotype has ten or more counts. The CDR3 region is CASSPGDIQYF. Written as DNA, the CDR3 is TGTGCCAGCAGCCCAGGAGACATTCAGTACTTC. The chain has TRBV3-1 and TRBJ2-4; D is unclear. The CDR3 sequence is 11 residues long. Trimming took 4 bases from V and 8 from J, leaving 6 bases between them. CDR1 is LGHDT, CDR2 YNNKEL, per germline (reference sequence).

Worth noting for this clonotype: One junction end disagrees with the germline gene, perhaps due to a read error. The V gene is TRBV20-1, the J gene TRBJ2-1, with 9 bases matching TRBD2. This CDR3 comprises 15 residues. The V gene's germline CDR1 is DFQATT and CDR2 SNEGSKA (reference sequence). CDR3 loop: CGARDGGGAYNEQFF. The CDR3 nucleotides are TGCGGTGCTAGAGATGGCGGGGGGGCCTACAATGAGCAGTTCTTC.

This clonotype was counted at least ten times. This chain joins TRBV4-3 and TRBJ1-2, with D possibly TRBD1 on 5 matching bases. V lost 4 bases and J 4 bases, leaving 13 bases between the germline ends. CDR1 is LGHNA and CDR2 is YSLEER in the germline V gene. This CDR3 region has 14 residues. CDR3 DNA sequence: TGCGCCAGCAGCCCGGGGGGGATGGCCTATGGCTACACCTTC. It codes for CASSPGGMAYGYTF.

This clonotype was counted once. The chain is built from TRBV12-5 and TRBJ2-1; D possibly corresponds to TRBD2 (5 bases). V gave up 5 bases and J gave up 0 bases, with 14 bases separating them. The germline CDR1 and CDR2 sequences are LGHNT and FRNRAP. The CDR3 has 16 residues. CDR3 loop: CASGRPVASSYNEQFF. CDR3 in DNA: TGTGCTAGTGGTCGTCCGGTAGCGAGCTCCTACAATGAGCAGTTCTTC.

This clonotype was detected only a few times. This chain connects TRBV6-2 or TRBV6-3 to TRBJ2-1; tentatively, D is TRBD2 (6 bases). The germline gives CDR1 MNHEY, CDR2 SVGEGT. This CDR3 region has 12 residues. V was cut by 10 bases and J by 10 bases, with 17 bases left in between. The CDR3 here is CATQQTRYEQFF. The CDR3 nucleotides read TGTGCCACTCAGCAGACTAGGTACGAGCAGTTCTTC.

The V gene is TRBV6-2 or TRBV6-3, the J gene TRBJ2-5, with D maybe TRBD1 (6 bases). The V and J ends lost 2 bases and 1 base respectively, with 14 bases between them. The CDR3 totals 16 residues. Germline CDR1 reads MNHEY; CDR2 reads SVGEGT. This CDR3 is CASSYGSGTPQETQYF. Written as DNA, the CDR3 is TGTGCCAGCAGTTACGGCTCCGGGACACCCCAAGAGACCCAGTACTTC.

This clonotype has more than one count but fewer than ten. CDR3 coding DNA: TGTGCCAGCAGCTGGGGCGTAGAGGAGCAGTTCTTC. Translating it yields CASSWGVEEQFF. V and J are TRBV7-8 and TRBJ2-1, with D perhaps TRBD1 (5 bases). CDR3 size: 12 residues. Germline values: CDR1 SGHVS, CDR2 FQNEAQ. Trimming cost V 4 bases and J 10 bases, with 11 bases left between them.

CDR3 DNA sequence: TGCAGCGTTGAAGATGAAGCGTCTACGCAGTATTTT. It translates to CSVEDEASTQYF. The rearrangement uses TRBV29-1 and TRBJ2-3, with D unresolved. The CDR3 length is 12 residues. CDR1 and CDR2 from the germline V gene are SQVTM and ANQGSEA. Trimming took 0 bases from V and 8 from J, leaving 9 bases between them.

This chain connects TRBV20-1 to TRBJ2-5; D possibly corresponds to TRBD2 (6 bases). The tail of the sequence fits TRBJ2-1 better, so the J call may be wrong. CDR1 and CDR2 from the germline V gene are DFQATT and SNEGSKA (reference sequence). The CDR3 spans 15 residues. The DNA for the CDR3 is TGCAGTGCCAGGCGTATAGCGGACATCTACAATGAGCAGTTCTTC. This gives the protein CSARRIADIYNEQFF.

This clonotype was found a few times. The junction differs from germline at one of its ends, possibly a read error. The chain employs TRBV9 and TRBJ2-5; D may be TRBD1 (5 bases). CDR1 and CDR2 from the germline V gene are SGDLS and YYNGEE. This CDR3 comprises 11 residues. CDR3 DNA: TGTGCCAGCAGCGCCCAGGGCTCCTGGTTCTTC. Translating gives CASSAQGSWFF.

The chain is built from TRBV7-2 and TRBJ2-1; D is unclear. The CDR3 runs 12 residues. The V and J ends lost 8 bases and 6 bases respectively, with 11 bases between them. Germline CDR1 reads SGHTA; CDR2 reads FQGNSA. Written as DNA, the CDR3 is TGTGCCAGCCTCAAAGGTGTCAATGAGCAGTTCTTC. Its protein is CASLKGVNEQFF.

This clonotype has only a few counts. This sequence joins TRBV7-2 and TRBJ2-2; possible D gene TRBD1, 5 bases. CDR3 size: 14 residues. Trimming took 6 bases from V and 5 from J, leaving 13 bases between them. Germline values: CDR1 SGHTA, CDR2 FQGNSA. CDR3 sequence reads: CASSFQKGTGELFF. The CDR3 DNA reads as TGTGCCAGCAGTTTCCAGAAGGGGACCGGGGAGCTGTTTTTT.

In its sample, this clonotype was seen a few times. This sequence joins TRBV7-2 and TRBJ1-4; D uncertain. The CDR3 consists of 13 residues. V was shortened by 2 bases and J by 11 bases, with 12 bases between the two germline ends. The germline CDR1 and CDR2 sequences are SGHTA and FQGNSA. The DNA for the CDR3 is TGTGCCAGCAGCTTAACCCCCCTACAGAAACTGTTTTTT. Protein product: CASSLTPLQKLFF.

The chain links TRBV20-1 to TRBJ2-7; weak D call: TRBD1 (5 bases). V lost 5 bases, J lost 2 bases, and 10 bases lay in between. Germline V gene lookup returns CDR1 DFQATT and CDR2 SNEGSKA (reference sequence). The CDR3 loop spans 12 amino acids. CDR3: CSAGALTYEQYF. The CDR3 region has the DNA TGCAGTGCTGGGGCGTTGACCTACGAGCAGTACTTC.

The sample holds many counts of this clonotype. V gene TRBV20-1 combines with J gene TRBJ2-5; 15 bases line up with TRBD2. Germline trimming cut 3 bases from V and 5 bases from J; bases unmatched to any gene: 16. The CDR3 consists of 19 residues. Per the germline V gene, CDR1 is DFQATT and CDR2 is SNEGSKA (reference sequence). Here the CDR3 DNA reads TGCAGTGCTAGGGGACTAGCGGGGGGCCCAGATCAGATAGAGGAGACCCAGTACTTC. Amino acid sequence: CSARGLAGGPDQIEETQYF.

The chain is built from TRBV7-8 and TRBJ1-1; a possible D gene is TRBD1 (6 bases). The CDR3 contains 16 residues. The V gene lost 11 bases and the J gene lost 1 base, with 23 bases spanning the gap. CDR1 and CDR2 (germline): SGHVS, FQNEAQ. As DNA, the CDR3 is TGTGCCGCAAGCGACGGGACAACCCATGGGAACACTGAAGCTTTCTTT. Its protein product is CAASDGTTHGNTEAFF.